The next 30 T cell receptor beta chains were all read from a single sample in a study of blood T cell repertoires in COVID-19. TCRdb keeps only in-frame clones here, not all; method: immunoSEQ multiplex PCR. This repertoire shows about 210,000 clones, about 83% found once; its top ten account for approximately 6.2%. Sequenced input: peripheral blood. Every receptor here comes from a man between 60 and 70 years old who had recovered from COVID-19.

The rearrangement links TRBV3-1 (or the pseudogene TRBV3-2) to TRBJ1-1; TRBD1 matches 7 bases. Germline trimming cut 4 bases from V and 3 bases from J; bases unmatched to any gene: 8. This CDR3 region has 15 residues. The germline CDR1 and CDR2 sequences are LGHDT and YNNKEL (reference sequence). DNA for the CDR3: TGTGCCAGCAGCCCCCGGCAGGGGGTATACACTGAAGCTTTCTTT. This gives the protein CASSPRQGVYTEAFF.

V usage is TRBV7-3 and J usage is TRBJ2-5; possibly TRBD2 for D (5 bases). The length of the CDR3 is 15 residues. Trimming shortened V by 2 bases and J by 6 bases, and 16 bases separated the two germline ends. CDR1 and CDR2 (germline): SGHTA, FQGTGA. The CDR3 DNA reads TGTGCCAGCAGCTTACTAGCAGGAGACTTGAAGACCCAGTACTTC. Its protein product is CASSLLAGDLKTQYF.

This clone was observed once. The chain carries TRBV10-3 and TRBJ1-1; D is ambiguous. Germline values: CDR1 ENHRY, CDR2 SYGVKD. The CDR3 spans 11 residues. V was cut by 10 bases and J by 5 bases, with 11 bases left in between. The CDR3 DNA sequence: TGTGCCAGCTCAACGGGGACTGAAGCTTTCTTT. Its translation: CASSTGTEAFF.

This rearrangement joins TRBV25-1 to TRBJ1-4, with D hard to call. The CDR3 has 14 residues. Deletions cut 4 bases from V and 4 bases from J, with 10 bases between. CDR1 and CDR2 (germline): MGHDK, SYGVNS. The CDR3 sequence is CASSGRVGNEKLFF. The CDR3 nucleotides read TGTGCCAGCAGTGGGAGGGTCGGTAATGAAAAACTGTTTTTT. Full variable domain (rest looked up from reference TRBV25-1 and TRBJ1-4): EADIYQTPRYLVIGTGKKITLECSQTMGHDKMYWYQQDPGMELHLIHYSYGVNSTEKGDLSSESTVSRIRTEHFPLTLESARPSHTSQYLCASSGRVGNEKLFFGSGTQLSVL.

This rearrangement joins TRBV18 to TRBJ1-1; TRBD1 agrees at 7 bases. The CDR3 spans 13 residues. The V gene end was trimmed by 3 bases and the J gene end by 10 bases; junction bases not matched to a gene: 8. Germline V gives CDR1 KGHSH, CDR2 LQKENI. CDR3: CASSPEGGVGAFF. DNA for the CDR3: TGTGCCAGCTCACCGGAAGGGGGCGTTGGAGCTTTCTTT.

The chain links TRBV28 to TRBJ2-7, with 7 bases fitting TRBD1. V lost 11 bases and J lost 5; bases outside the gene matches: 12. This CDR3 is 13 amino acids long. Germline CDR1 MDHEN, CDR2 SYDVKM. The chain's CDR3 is CAASVQGIDEQYF. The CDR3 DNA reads TGTGCCGCCAGTGTACAGGGGATCGACGAGCAGTACTTC.

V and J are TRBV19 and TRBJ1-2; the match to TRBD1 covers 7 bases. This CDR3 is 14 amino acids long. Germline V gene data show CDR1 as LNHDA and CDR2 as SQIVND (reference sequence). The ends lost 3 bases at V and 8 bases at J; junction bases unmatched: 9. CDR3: CASSMGTGDVGYTF. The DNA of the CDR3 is TGTGCCAGTAGTATGGGTACAGGGGACGTCGGCTACACCTTC.

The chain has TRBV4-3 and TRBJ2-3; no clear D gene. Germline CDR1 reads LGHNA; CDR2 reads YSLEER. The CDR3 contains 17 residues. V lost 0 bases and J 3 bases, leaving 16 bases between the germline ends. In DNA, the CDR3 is TGCGCCAGCAGCCAAGATCAAAGGAGTACTGGGACAGATACGCAGTATTTT. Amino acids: CASSQDQRSTGTDTQYF.

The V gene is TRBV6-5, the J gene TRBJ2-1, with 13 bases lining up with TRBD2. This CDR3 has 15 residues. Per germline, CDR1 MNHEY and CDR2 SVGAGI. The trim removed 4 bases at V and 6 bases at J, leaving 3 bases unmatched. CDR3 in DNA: TGTGCCAGCAGTTCGCGGACTAGCGGGAGCAATGAGCAGTTCTTC. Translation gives CASSSRTSGSNEQFF.

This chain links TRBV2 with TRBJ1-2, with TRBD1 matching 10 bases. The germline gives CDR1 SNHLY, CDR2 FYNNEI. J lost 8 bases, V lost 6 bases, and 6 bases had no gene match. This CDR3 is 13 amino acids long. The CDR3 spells CASRGQGRGGYTF. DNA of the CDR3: TGTGCCAGCAGGGGACAGGGGCGCGGGGGCTACACCTTC.

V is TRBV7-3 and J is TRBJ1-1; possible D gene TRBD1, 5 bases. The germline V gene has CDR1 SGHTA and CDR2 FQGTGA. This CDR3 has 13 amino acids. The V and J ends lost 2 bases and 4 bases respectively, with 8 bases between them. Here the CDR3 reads CASSLERGTEAFF. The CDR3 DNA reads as TGTGCCAGCAGCTTAGAAAGGGGCACTGAAGCTTTCTTT.

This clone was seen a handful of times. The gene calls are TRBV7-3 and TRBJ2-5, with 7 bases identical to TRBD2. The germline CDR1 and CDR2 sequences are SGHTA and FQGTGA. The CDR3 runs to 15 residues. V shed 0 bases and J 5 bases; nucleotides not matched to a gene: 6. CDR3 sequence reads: CASSLTGGMRETQYF. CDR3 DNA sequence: TGTGCCAGCAGCTTAACCGGGGGGATGCGGGAGACCCAGTACTTC. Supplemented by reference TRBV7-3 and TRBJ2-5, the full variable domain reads GAGVSQTPSNKVTEKGKYVELRCDPISGHTALYWYRQSLGQGPEFLIYFQGTGAADDSGLPNDRFFAVRPEGSVSTLKIQRTERGDSAVYLCASSLTGGMRETQYFGPGTRLLVL.

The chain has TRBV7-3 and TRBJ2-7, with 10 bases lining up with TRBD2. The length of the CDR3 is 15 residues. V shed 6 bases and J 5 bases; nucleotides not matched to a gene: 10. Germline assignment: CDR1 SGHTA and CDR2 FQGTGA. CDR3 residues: CASSPGGSGRNEQYF. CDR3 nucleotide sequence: TGTGCCAGCAGTCCCGGGGGTAGCGGGAGGAACGAGCAGTACTTC.

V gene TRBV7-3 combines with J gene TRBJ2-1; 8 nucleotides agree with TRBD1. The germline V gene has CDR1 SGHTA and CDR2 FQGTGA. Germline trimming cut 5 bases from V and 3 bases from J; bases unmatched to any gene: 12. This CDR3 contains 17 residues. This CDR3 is CASSTGATGGYYNEQFF. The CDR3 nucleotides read TGTGCCAGCAGCACCGGAGCAACAGGGGGTTACTACAATGAGCAGTTCTTC.

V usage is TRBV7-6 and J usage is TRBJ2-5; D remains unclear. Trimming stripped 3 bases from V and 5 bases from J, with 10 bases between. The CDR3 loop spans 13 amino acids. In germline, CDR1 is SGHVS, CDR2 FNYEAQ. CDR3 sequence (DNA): TGTGCCAGCAGCTTCCAGGAACGCGAGACCCAGTACTTC. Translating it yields CASSFQERETQYF.

The CDR3 is CASSGTGGADTQYF. DNA of the CDR3: TGTGCCAGCAGCGGGACAGGGGGAGCAGATACGCAGTATTTT. The gene calls are TRBV2 and TRBJ2-3; 11 positions match TRBD1. This CDR3 region has 14 residues. Germline V gene lookup returns CDR1 SNHLY and CDR2 FYNNEI. Trimming cost V 6 bases and J 4 bases; bases outside gene matches: 3.

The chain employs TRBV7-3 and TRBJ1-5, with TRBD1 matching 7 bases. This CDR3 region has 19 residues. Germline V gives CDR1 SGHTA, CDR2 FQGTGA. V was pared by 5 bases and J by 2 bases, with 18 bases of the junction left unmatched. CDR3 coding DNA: TGTGCCAGCAGCCCGATAATGGGAACAGGGGAGATTGGCAATCAGCCCCAGCATTTT. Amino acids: CASSPIMGTGEIGNQPQHF.

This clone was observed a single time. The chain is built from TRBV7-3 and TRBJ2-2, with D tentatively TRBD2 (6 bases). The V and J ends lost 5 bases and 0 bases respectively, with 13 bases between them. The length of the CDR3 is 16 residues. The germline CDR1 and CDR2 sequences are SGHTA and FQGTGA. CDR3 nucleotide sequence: TGTGCCAGCAGCCGCCAGGAGGGGCCGAACACCGGGGAGCTGTTTTTT. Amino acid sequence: CASSRQEGPNTGELFF.

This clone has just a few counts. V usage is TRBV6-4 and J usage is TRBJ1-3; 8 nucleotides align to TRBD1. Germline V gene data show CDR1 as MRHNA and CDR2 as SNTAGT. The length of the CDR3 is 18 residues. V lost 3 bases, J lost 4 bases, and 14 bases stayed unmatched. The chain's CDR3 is CASSEAIRTGLGGNTIYF. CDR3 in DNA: TGTGCCAGCAGTGAAGCCATTCGGACAGGGTTAGGCGGAAACACCATATATTTT.

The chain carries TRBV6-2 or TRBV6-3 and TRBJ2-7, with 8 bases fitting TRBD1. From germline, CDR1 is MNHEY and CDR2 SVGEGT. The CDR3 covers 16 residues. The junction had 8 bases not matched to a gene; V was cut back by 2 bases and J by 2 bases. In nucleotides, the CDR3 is TGTGCCAGCAGTTACCAGCCGGGACAGGCTACCTACGAGCAGTACTTC. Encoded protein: CASSYQPGQATYEQYF.

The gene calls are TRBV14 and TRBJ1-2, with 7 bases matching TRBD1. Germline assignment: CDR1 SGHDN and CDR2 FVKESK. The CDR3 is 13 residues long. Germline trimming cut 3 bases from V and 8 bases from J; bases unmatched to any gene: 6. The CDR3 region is CASSQTGFSGYTF. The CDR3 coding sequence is TGTGCCAGCAGCCAGACAGGGTTTAGCGGCTACACCTTC.

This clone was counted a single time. The CDR3 here is CASSVYSYEQYF. CDR3 sequence (DNA): TGTGCCAGCAGTGTTTACAGCTACGAGCAGTACTTC. J is TRBJ2-7 and V is TRBV28, with D unresolved. Trimming shortened V by 5 bases and J by 3 bases, and 8 bases separated the two germline ends. In germline, CDR1 is MDHEN, CDR2 SYDVKM. The CDR3 is 12 amino acids.

The CDR3, as DNA: TGTGCCACCAGCAGAGATACCGGCTACGAGCAGTACTTC. This encodes CATSRDTGYEQYF. This chain connects TRBV15 to TRBJ2-7; no clear D. V was cut by 0 bases and J by 3 bases, with 6 bases left in between. CDR1 is LNHNV, CDR2 YYDKDF, per germline (reference sequence). The CDR3 is 13 amino acids. Filled out from reference TRBV15 and TRBJ2-7, the complete variable domain reads DAMVIQNPRYQVTQFGKPVTLSCSQTLNHNVMYWYQQKSSQAPKLLFHYYDKDFNNEADTPDNFQSRRPNTSFCFLDIRSPGLGDTAMYLCATSRDTGYEQYFGPGTRLTVT.

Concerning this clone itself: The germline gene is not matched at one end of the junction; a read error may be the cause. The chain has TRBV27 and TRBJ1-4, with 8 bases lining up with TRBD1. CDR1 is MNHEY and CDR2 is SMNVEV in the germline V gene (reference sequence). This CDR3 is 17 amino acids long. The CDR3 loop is CASSLITGTGPNEELFF. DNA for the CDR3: TGTGCCAGCAGTCTCATCACGGGGACAGGCCCGAATGAAGAACTGTTTTTT. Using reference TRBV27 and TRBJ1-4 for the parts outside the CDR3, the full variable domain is EAQVTQNPRYLITVTGKKLTVTCSQNMNHEYMSWYRQDPGLGLRQIYYSMNVEVTDKGDVPEGYKVSRKEKRNFPLILESPSPNQTSLYFCASSLITGTGPNEELFFGSGTQLSVL.

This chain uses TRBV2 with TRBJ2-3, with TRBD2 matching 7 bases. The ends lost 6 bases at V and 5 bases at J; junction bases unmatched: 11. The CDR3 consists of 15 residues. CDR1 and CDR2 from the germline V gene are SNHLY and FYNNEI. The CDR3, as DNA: TGTGCCAGCAGCTCGCTGGTGGTAGCGGGAGATACGCAGTATTTT. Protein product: CASSSLVVAGDTQYF.

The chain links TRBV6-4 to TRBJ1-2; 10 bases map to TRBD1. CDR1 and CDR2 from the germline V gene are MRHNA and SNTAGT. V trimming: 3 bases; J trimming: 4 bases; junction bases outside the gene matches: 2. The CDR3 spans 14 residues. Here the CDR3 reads CASSEGQGTYGYTF. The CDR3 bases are TGTGCCAGCAGTGAGGGACAGGGGACCTATGGCTACACCTTC.

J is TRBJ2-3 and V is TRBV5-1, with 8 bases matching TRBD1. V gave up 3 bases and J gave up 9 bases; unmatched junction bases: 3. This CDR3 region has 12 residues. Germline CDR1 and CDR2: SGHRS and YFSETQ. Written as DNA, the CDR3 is TGCGCCAGCAGCTCGGGACAGGAAACGCAGTATTTT. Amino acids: CASSSGQETQYF.

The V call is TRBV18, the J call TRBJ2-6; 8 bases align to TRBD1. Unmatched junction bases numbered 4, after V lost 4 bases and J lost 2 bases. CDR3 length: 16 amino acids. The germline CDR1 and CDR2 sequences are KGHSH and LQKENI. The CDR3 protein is CASSLQGAAGANVLTF. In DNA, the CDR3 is TGTGCCAGCTCACTCCAGGGGGCGGCTGGGGCCAACGTCCTGACTTTC.

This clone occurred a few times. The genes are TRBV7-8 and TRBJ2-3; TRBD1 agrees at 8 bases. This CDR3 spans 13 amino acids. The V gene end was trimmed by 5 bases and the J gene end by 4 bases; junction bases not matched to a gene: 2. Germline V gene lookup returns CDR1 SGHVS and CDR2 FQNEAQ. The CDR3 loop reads CASSQQGADTQYF. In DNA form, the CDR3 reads TGTGCCAGCAGCCAACAGGGGGCAGATACGCAGTATTTT.

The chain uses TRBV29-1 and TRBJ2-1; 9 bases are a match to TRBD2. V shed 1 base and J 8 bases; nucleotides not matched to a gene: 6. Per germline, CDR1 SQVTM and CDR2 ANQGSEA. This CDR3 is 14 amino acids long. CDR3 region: CSVEGVAGADEQFF. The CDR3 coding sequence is TGCAGCGTTGAAGGGGTAGCGGGGGCCGATGAGCAGTTCTTC.